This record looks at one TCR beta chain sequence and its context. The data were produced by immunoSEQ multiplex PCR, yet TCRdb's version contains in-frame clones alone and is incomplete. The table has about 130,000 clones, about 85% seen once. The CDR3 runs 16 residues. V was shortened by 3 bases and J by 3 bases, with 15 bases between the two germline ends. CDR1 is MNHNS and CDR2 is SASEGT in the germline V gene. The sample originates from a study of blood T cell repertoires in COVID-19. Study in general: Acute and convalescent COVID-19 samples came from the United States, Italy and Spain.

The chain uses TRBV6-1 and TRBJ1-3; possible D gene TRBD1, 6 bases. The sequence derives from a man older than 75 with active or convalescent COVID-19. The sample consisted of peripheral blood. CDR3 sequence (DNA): TGTGCCAGCAGTGACTACAGGGATAATTATGGAAACACCATATATTTT. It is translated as CASSDYRDNYGNTIYF.